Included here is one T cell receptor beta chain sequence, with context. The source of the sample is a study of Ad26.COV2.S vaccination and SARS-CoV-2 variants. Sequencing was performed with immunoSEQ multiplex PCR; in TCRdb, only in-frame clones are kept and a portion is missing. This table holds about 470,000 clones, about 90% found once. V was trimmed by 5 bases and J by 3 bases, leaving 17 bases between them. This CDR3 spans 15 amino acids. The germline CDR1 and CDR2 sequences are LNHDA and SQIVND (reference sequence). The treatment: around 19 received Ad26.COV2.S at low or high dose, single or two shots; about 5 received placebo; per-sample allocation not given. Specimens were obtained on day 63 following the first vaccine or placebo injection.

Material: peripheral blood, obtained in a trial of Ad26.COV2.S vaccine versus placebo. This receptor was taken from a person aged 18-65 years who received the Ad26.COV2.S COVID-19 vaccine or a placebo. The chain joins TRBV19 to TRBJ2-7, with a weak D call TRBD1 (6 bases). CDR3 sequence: CASSSLGAGFYEQYF. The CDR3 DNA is TGTGCCAGTAGTTCCCTGGGGGCTGGATTCTACGAGCAGTACTTC.